One sample yielded the 30 T cell receptor beta chains listed below, sequenced in a study of response to subunit inactivated influenza vaccine. Using its own MiXCR run on the RT-PCR reads, TCRdb lists one record per CDR3 protein. The sample consists of some 500,000 distinct CDR3 sequences, 25% of them appearing once. The specimen comprised CD4+ T cells sorted from PBMCs, sampled around 5 days after vaccination. Receptors originate from a man aged 45-65 years who received an inactivated influenza vaccine.

The chain joins TRBV24-1 to TRBJ2-2, with 10 bases that match TRBD2. The J segment lost 7 bases and the V segment lost 9 bases, leaving 10 bases of the junction unmatched. CDR1 is KGHDR and CDR2 is SFDVKD in the germline V gene. CDR3 length: 15 residues. For the CDR3, the DNA is TGTGCCACCCGACCTAGCGGGAGAGCTGACGGGGAGCTGTTTTTT. Its translation: CATRPSGRADGELFF.

This clonotype occurred a few times. The chain carries TRBV29-1 and TRBJ1-1, with unresolved D. In germline, CDR1 is SQVTM, CDR2 ANQGSEA. Deletions cut 7 bases from V and 4 bases from J, with 13 bases between. The CDR3 loop spans 12 amino acids. The CDR3, as DNA: TGCAGCGCTGCGGGGTGGGCCACTGAAGCTTTCTTT. It yields the protein CSAAGWATEAFF.

This clonotype was seen only a few times. The chain recombines TRBV9 with TRBJ2-3, with unresolved D. V was shortened by 4 bases and J by 0 bases, with 12 bases between the two germline ends. The CDR3 is 15 amino acids. CDR1 is SGDLS and CDR2 is YYNGEE in the germline V gene. CDR3 nucleotide sequence: TGTGCCAGCAGCCCCCGCAGGCCCAGCACAGATACGCAGTATTTT. Translation gives CASSPRRPSTDTQYF.

This clonotype came up a few times. The chain couples TRBV10-3 to TRBJ2-3; possibly TRBD1 for D (6 bases). The V end lost 0 bases, the J end lost 11 bases, and 15 bases lay between the germline ends. There are 14 residues in the CDR3. Germline V gene lookup returns CDR1 ENHRY and CDR2 SYGVKD. The DNA of the CDR3 is TGTGCCATCAGTGAGTCGGAACCCGTGGGACAGCAGTATTTT. Its protein is CAISESEPVGQQYF.

This clonotype turned up a few times. The CDR3: CASSSGGDQETQYF. In nucleotides, the CDR3 is TGTGCCAGCTCCAGCGGGGGGGATCAAGAGACCCAGTACTTC. J is TRBJ2-5 and V is TRBV10-3; TRBD2 agrees at 10 bases. Germline loops: CDR1 ENHRY, CDR2 SYGVKD. Germline trimming cut 10 bases from V and 2 bases from J; bases unmatched to any gene: 7. The CDR3 consists of 14 residues.

The chain carries TRBV4-1 and TRBJ1-1; D not certain. V was clipped by 1 base and J by 0 bases, with 12 bases between them. The CDR3 extends over 16 amino acids. Germline CDR1 reads MGHRA; CDR2 reads YSYEKL. CDR3 sequence reads: CASSQGVFGVNTEAFF. CDR3 nucleotides: TGCGCCAGCAGCCAAGGAGTATTCGGGGTGAACACTGAAGCTTTCTTT.

The rearrangement links TRBV7-2 to TRBJ1-5; 9 nucleotides align to TRBD1. This CDR3 spans 13 amino acids. Germline loops: CDR1 SGHTA, CDR2 FQGNSA. Unmatched junction bases numbered 6, after V lost 5 bases and J lost 10 bases. The CDR3 region is CASSVGGQGPQHF. The CDR3 DNA is TGTGCCAGCAGCGTGGGGGGACAGGGTCCCCAGCATTTT.

The chain has TRBV4-3 and TRBJ2-5; D is uncertain. The germline gives CDR1 LGHNA, CDR2 YSLEER. This CDR3 is built from 16 residues. V was clipped by 1 base and J by 4 bases, with 16 bases between them. CDR3 in DNA: TGCGCCAGCAGCCAAGGGACGGTCTGGGGTGGAGAGACCCAGTACTTC. Amino acid sequence: CASSQGTVWGGETQYF.

This sequence joins TRBV19 and TRBJ2-7; the D call may be TRBD1 or TRBD2 (5 bases each). V lost 2 bases and J lost 6, with 11 bases in between. This CDR3 is built from 13 residues. Per germline, CDR1 LNHDA and CDR2 SQIVND (reference sequence). CDR3 nucleotide sequence: TGTGCCAGTAGTATAACGGGGCGGGCCGAGCAGTACTTC. Its translation: CASSITGRAEQYF.

A few counts support this clonotype. This chain uses TRBV4-3 with TRBJ1-4, with TRBD1 matching 7 bases. The CDR3 is 16 residues long. Losses at the gene ends were 2 bases for V and 0 bases for J; bases not matched to a gene: 3. The germline V gene has CDR1 LGHNA and CDR2 YSLEER. The CDR3 sequence: CASSQQGTATNEKLFF. The CDR3 region has the DNA TGCGCCAGCAGCCAACAAGGGACAGCAACTAATGAAAAACTGTTTTTT.

The chain carries TRBV5-1 and TRBJ2-1, with D perhaps matching TRBD1 (5 bases). Trimming shortened V by 3 bases and J by 12 bases, and 16 bases separated the two germline ends. Germline CDR1 SGHRS, CDR2 YFSETQ. CDR3 length equals 13 residues. In nucleotides, the CDR3 is TGCGCCAGCAGCTCCTTGAATAGTCAGGGGCAGTTCTTC. It is translated as CASSSLNSQGQFF.

This chain joins TRBV3-1 and TRBJ2-7, with no clear D. Per germline, CDR1 LGHDT and CDR2 YNNKEL (reference sequence). The CDR3 has 15 amino acids. V was trimmed by 4 bases and J by 2 bases, leaving 15 bases between them. The CDR3 reads CASSPLSLRPYEQYF. In DNA form, the CDR3 reads TGTGCCAGCAGCCCTTTATCCCTCCGGCCCTACGAGCAGTACTTC.

The chain carries TRBV30 and TRBJ2-4; 7 bases line up with TRBD1. The CDR3 is 15 amino acids. Losses at the gene ends were 2 bases for V and 0 bases for J; bases not matched to a gene: 4. CDR1 and CDR2 (germline): GTSNPN, SVGIG (reference sequence). CDR3 nucleotides: TGTGCCTGGAGTAGGGGGCGGATAGCCAAAAACATTCAGTACTTC. Its translation: CAWSRGRIAKNIQYF.

This clonotype appeared a few times. The rearrangement links TRBV21-1 to TRBJ2-1; no check of the table's D call, TRBD2, against the DNA was made. TRBV21-1 corresponds to a pseudogene. The CDR3 extends over 16 amino acids. The CDR3 nucleotides are TGTGCCAGCACTTTAAAGCGGGAGGGCACCTACAATGAGCAGTTCTTC. Residues: CASTLKREGTYNEQFF.

The chain carries TRBV20-1 and TRBJ2-3, with D perhaps matching TRBD2 (6 bases). The CDR3 spans 15 residues. The germline V gene encodes CDR1 DFQATT and CDR2 SNEGSKA (reference sequence). V lost 6 bases to trimming and J lost 1 base, with 17 bases between them. The CDR3 loop reads CSAPGGAGRTDTQYF. Here the CDR3 DNA reads TGCAGTGCACCCGGAGGGGCGGGGCGCACAGATACGCAGTATTTT.

The gene calls are TRBV20-1 and TRBJ2-5; the match to TRBD2 covers 9 bases. The CDR3 runs 16 residues. Germline CDR1 reads DFQATT; CDR2 reads SNEGSKA (reference sequence). The J segment lost 5 bases and the V segment lost 5 bases, leaving 15 bases of the junction unmatched. CDR3 loop: CSAPRPGLAPRETQYF. In DNA form, the CDR3 reads TGCAGTGCTCCCCGCCCAGGACTAGCGCCGAGGGAGACCCAGTACTTC.

This clonotype was seen many times. One end of the junction does not line up with germline, which may come from a read error. The chain joins TRBV18 to TRBJ2-7, with 7 bases lining up with TRBD1. CDR3 length: 14 amino acids. CDR1 is KGHSH, CDR2 LQKENI, per germline. The CDR3 DNA follows: TGCGCCAGCAGCCCGCCGGGACAGACTTACGAGCAGTACTTC. This encodes CASSPPGQTYEQYF.

This chain connects TRBV15 to TRBJ2-5, with a tentative D call TRBD1 (6 bases). This CDR3 spans 15 amino acids. Germline CDR1 LNHNV, CDR2 YYDKDF (reference sequence). V shed 0 bases and J shed 5 bases, with 13 bases lying between them. The CDR3 reads CATSRDYRAGETQYF. CDR3 coding DNA: TGTGCCACCAGCAGAGATTACAGGGCAGGGGAGACCCAGTACTTC.

This clonotype was recorded a few times. V gene TRBV11-2 combines with J gene TRBJ2-1, with 10 bases matching TRBD2. CDR1 is SGHAT and CDR2 is FQNNGV in the germline V gene. J lost 5 bases, V lost 4 bases, and 5 bases had no gene match. CDR3 length equals 15 residues. Here the CDR3 DNA reads TGTGCCAGCAGCTCCGGACTAGCGGAAAACAATGAGCAGTTCTTC. This codes for CASSSGLAENNEQFF.

This clonotype was detected only a few times. The rearrangement uses TRBV5-1 and TRBJ2-1; TRBD2 matches at 8 bases. In germline, CDR1 is SGHRS, CDR2 YFSETQ. The J segment lost 2 bases and the V segment lost 4 bases, leaving 8 bases of the junction unmatched. CDR3 length: 16 residues. In nucleotides, the CDR3 is TGCGCCAGCAGCCCCCGGACGGGGGGGCCCTACAATGAGCAGTTCTTC. Amino acid sequence: CASSPRTGGPYNEQFF.

This clonotype was observed once. CDR3 in amino acids: CASSPRGTDNYGYTF. CDR3 sequence (DNA): TGTGCCAGCAGTCCCAGGGGGACCGACAACTATGGCTACACCTTC. This chain uses TRBV27 with TRBJ1-2, with TRBD1 matching 7 bases. The CDR3 spans 15 residues. Looked up from germline, CDR1 is MNHEY and CDR2 is SMNVEV (reference sequence). V gave up 5 bases and J gave up 2 bases; unmatched junction bases: 8.

This clonotype was observed a handful of times. The chain couples TRBV6-2 or TRBV6-3 to TRBJ2-1, with TRBD2 matching over 8 bases. The J segment lost 1 base and the V segment lost 5 bases, leaving 10 bases of the junction unmatched. Germline assignment: CDR1 MNHEY and CDR2 SVGEGT. The CDR3 covers 17 residues. Written as DNA, the CDR3 is TGTGCCAGCAGTGCGTCGACTAGCGCTAGATCCTACAATGAGCAGTTCTTC. Its protein is CASSASTSARSYNEQFF.

V gene TRBV20-1 combines with J gene TRBJ2-5; tentative D call: TRBD2 (7 bases). The germline V gene has CDR1 DFQATT and CDR2 SNEGSKA (reference sequence). The CDR3 is made up of 16 amino acids. The V end lost 4 bases, the J end lost 5 bases, and 23 bases lay between the germline ends. DNA of the CDR3: TGCAGTGCTACCCTGATTCGGGGGGCGGGCGGTGAGACCCAGTACTTC. The encoded protein is CSATLIRGAGGETQYF.

In this sample, this clonotype turned up a few times. The chain links TRBV7-2 to TRBJ2-1; 9 bases fit TRBD2. The germline gives CDR1 SGHTA, CDR2 FQGNSA. V was clipped by 1 base and J by 9 bases; unmatched bases: 7. CDR3 length: 15 amino acids. The CDR3 nucleotides are TGTGCCAGCAGCTTAGGTGGTAGCGGGAGAGTTGAGCAGTTCTTC. This codes for CASSLGGSGRVEQFF. The variable domain in full, completed from reference TRBV7-2 and TRBJ2-1, reads GAGVSQSPSNKVTEKGKDVELRCDPISGHTALYWYRQSLGQGLEFLIYFQGNSAPDKSGLPSDRFSAERTGGSVSTLTIQRTQQEDSAVYLCASSLGGSGRVEQFFGPGTRLTVL.

This clonotype has just a few counts. V gene TRBV7-2 combines with J gene TRBJ2-1; 12 nucleotides agree with TRBD2. The ends lost 0 bases at V and 2 bases at J; junction bases unmatched: 8. CDR1 is SGHTA and CDR2 is FQGNSA in the germline V gene. The CDR3 sequence is 19 residues long. CDR3 in amino acids: CASSLARGLAGGAYNEQFF. The CDR3 DNA reads TGTGCCAGCAGCTTAGCCCGGGGACTAGCGGGTGGGGCCTACAATGAGCAGTTCTTC.

The chain recombines TRBV10-3 with TRBJ2-1; D may match TRBD1 or TRBD2 (5 bases each). Deletions cut 3 bases from V and 2 bases from J, with 11 bases between. Germline V gene data show CDR1 as ENHRY and CDR2 as SYGVKD. The CDR3 extends over 15 amino acids. CDR3 nucleotide sequence: TGTGCCATCAGTGATGGGACCCAGGCCTACAATGAGCAGTTCTTC. Translated: CAISDGTQAYNEQFF.

The rearrangement links TRBV20-1 to TRBJ2-7; perhaps TRBD1 as D (6 bases). The CDR3 has 14 residues. Germline V gene lookup returns CDR1 DFQATT and CDR2 SNEGSKA (reference sequence). The germline V and J ends were trimmed by 6 bases and 5 bases, with 20 bases remaining between them. The CDR3 reads CSAIPGTGNNEQYF. CDR3 in DNA: TGCAGTGCCATCCCCGGAACAGGGAATAACGAGCAGTACTTC.

The chain couples TRBV15 to TRBJ2-5; D is perhaps TRBD1 or TRBD2 (6 bases each). The V gene's germline CDR1 is LNHNV and CDR2 YYDKDF (reference sequence). Trimming took 6 bases from V and 3 from J, leaving 8 bases between them. The CDR3 totals 12 residues. The CDR3 sequence is CATSRGEETQYF. DNA of the CDR3: TGTGCCACCAGTAGGGGGGAAGAGACCCAGTACTTC. The entire variable domain, with the rest obtained from reference TRBV15 and TRBJ2-5, is as follows: DAMVIQNPRYQVTQFGKPVTLSCSQTLNHNVMYWYQQKSSQAPKLLFHYYDKDFNNEADTPDNFQSRRPNTSFCFLDIRSPGLGDTAMYLCATSRGEETQYFGPGTRLLVL.

The CDR3 nucleotides read TGTGCCAGCAGCTTGGGGGACAGGGGGACCTACGAGCAGTACTTC. This encodes CASSLGDRGTYEQYF. The chain joins TRBV5-8 to TRBJ2-7; 11 bases line up with TRBD1. The CDR3 extends over 15 amino acids. CDR1 is SGHTS and CDR2 is YDEGEE in the germline V gene. V lost 0 bases and J lost 2; bases outside the gene matches: 1. Full variable domain (outside the CDR3, taken from reference TRBV5-8 and TRBJ2-7): EAGVTQSPTHLIKTRGQQATLRCSPISGHTSVYWYQQALGLGLQFLLWYDEGEERNRGNFPPRFSGRQFPNYSSELNVNALELEDSALYLCASSLGDRGTYEQYFGPGTRLTVT.

This sequence joins TRBV29-1 and TRBJ2-5; D uncertain. The CDR3 extends over 13 amino acids. V lost 4 bases and J 4 bases, leaving 13 bases between the germline ends. From germline, CDR1 is SQVTM and CDR2 ANQGSEA. Here the CDR3 reads CSVGTAVGETQYF. CDR3 nucleotides: TGCAGCGTTGGGACCGCGGTTGGAGAGACCCAGTACTTC.